This TCR beta chain was identified in a study of blood T cell repertoires in COVID-19. Across the whole study: Spain, Italy and the United States supplied samples that represented acute and convalescent COVID-19. PBMCs, B-cell-depleted T cells, or T cells provided the cDNA or gDNA that made up the material.

Original data processing: Reference gene primer amplification in the assay estimated nucleated cell counts. Only in-frame clones appear in the TCRdb table, and some are missing; sequencing was by immunoSEQ multiplex PCR. V, J and clone size are taken as reported in that table, and D and trimming were inferred from the DNA itself. The profile shows approximately 110,000 clones, about 85% of them singletons. This CDR3 is 11 amino acids long. Trimming stripped 8 bases from V and 6 bases from J, with 8 bases between. In germline, CDR1 is MNHEY, CDR2 SVGAGI. This TCR derives from a man aged 50 to 59 with acute or convalescent COVID-19. Source material: peripheral blood. The chain employs TRBV6-5 and TRBJ1-5; no clear D gene. The CDR3 nucleotides are TGTGCCAGCGCGATCTCTCAGCCCCAGCATTTT. Its protein is CASAISQPQHF.